This T cell receptor (beta chain) stems from a study of CD8+CD57+ T cells in acquired aplastic anemia. Overall study: DNA recovered from sorted CD4+ and CD8+ cells had a mean of approximately 3.2 ug.

The length of the CDR3 is 15 residues. V dropped 4 bases and J dropped 0; count of bases not matched to a gene: 6. CDR1 is SQVTM and CDR2 is ANQGSEA in the germline V gene. It was patients with CD8+CD57+ cell expansion by flow cytometry who were chosen for sequencing. In all patients, the disease was severe acquired aplastic anemia. This clonotype appeared many times. Its antigen is not identified. Study-wide findings and caveats: Patients and controls shared 25 to 30 CD8+ CDR3 sequences. Levels of CD8+ Simpson's diversity were not significantly distinct in patients versus controls.

TCR beta VDJ and CDR3 profiling used genomic DNA as template. Via MiXCR, TCRdb re-called the reads, giving one row per CDR3 protein. The sample holds about 180,000 distinct CDR3 sequences, roughly 65% seen once. The material sequenced was sorted CD4+, CD8+, or CD8+CD57+ T cells (not recorded which) from PBMCs. The TCR originated in a human donor with aplastic anemia. V usage is TRBV29-1 and J usage is TRBJ2-5; 9 bases match TRBD1. This chain's CDR3 is CSVVPGQGDQETQYF. DNA of the CDR3: TGCAGCGTTGTTCCGGGACAGGGAGACCAAGAGACCCAGTACTTC.